The 30 T cell receptor beta chains in this list originate from one sample, sequenced in a study of vaccination and CD4 T cells after COVID-19. At the Johns Hopkins FTIC core, DNA taken from cultured CD4+ T cells was sequenced by way of the Oncomine TCR Beta short-read assay. TCRdb itself ran the PCR reads through MiXCR, one entry per CDR3 protein. The profile shows over 15,000 distinct CDR3 sequences, approximately 50% of them singletons. Described treatment: approximately 10-day PBMC culture with coronavirus spike peptide pools or control peptides (ViraFEST assay). Antigens of these TCRs are unknown. The input for sequencing was CD4+ T cells from blood, cultured in vitro, taken before SARS-CoV-2 vaccination. These receptors came from a human donor who had recovered from COVID-19.

CDR3 bases: TGTGCCCGGGGCTTTTACAATGAGCAGTTCTTC. The encoded protein is CARGFYNEQFF. V and J are TRBV30 and TRBJ2-1; perhaps D is TRBD1 or TRBD2 (5 bases each). The germline V and J ends were trimmed by 8 bases and 4 bases, with 9 bases remaining between them. Germline V gene lookup returns CDR1 GTSNPN and CDR2 SVGIG (reference sequence). The CDR3 has 11 amino acids.

This clonotype turned up a few times. This chain links TRBV10-3 with TRBJ1-1; D gene uncertain. The CDR3 consists of 15 residues. The germline V gene has CDR1 ENHRY and CDR2 SYGVKD. With 0 bases removed from V and 4 bases from J, the gap between germline ends came to 12 bases. The CDR3 DNA reads TGTGCCATCAGTGAGTCTACCGGGGTCGTCACTGAAGCTTTCTTT. It is translated as CAISESTGVVTEAFF.

This clonotype was counted only a few times. The chain links TRBV24-1 to TRBJ2-2, with unresolved D. Per the germline V gene, CDR1 is KGHDR and CDR2 is SFDVKD. Trimming stripped 4 bases from V and 0 bases from J, with 11 bases between. The CDR3 is made up of 16 amino acids. CDR3 DNA: TGTGCCACCAGTGAATGGACCTCCGCGAACACCGGGGAGCTGTTTTTT. It is translated as CATSEWTSANTGELFF.

This clonotype is a singleton in its sample. This chain uses TRBV5-1 with TRBJ1-1; no definite D call. Germline V gene data show CDR1 as SGHRS and CDR2 as YFSETQ. This CDR3 comprises 14 residues. The V end was cut by 7 bases, the J end by 1 base, with 14 bases between. This CDR3 reads CASAEGPANTEAFF. CDR3 bases: TGCGCCAGCGCTGAAGGGCCGGCGAACACTGAAGCTTTCTTT. The entire variable domain, with the rest obtained from reference TRBV5-1 and TRBJ1-1, is as follows: KAGVTQTPRYLIKTRGQQVTLSCSPISGHRSVSWYQQTPGQGLQFLFEYFSETQRNKGNFPGRFSGRQFSNSRSEMNVSTLELGDSALYLCASAEGPANTEAFFGQGTRLTVV.

The V gene is TRBV27, the J gene TRBJ2-3; a possible D gene is TRBD1 (6 bases). Between the trimmed V and J ends, which lost 8 bases and 2 bases, there was a span of 17 bases. Germline-derived CDR1 and CDR2 are MNHEY and SMNVEV (reference sequence). The CDR3 extends over 15 amino acids. In nucleotides, the CDR3 is TGTGCCAGCGGGGGCCGTTGGTTGAACACAGATACGCAGTATTTT. As protein: CASGGRWLNTDTQYF.

V is TRBV7-9 and J is TRBJ1-2; 9 nucleotides align to TRBD1. Germline V gene lookup returns CDR1 SEHNR and CDR2 FQNEAQ (reference sequence). The CDR3 is 14 residues long. V gave up 8 bases and J gave up 0 bases; unmatched junction bases: 4. Here the CDR3 DNA reads TGTGCCAGCGAGGGACAGGGAGCTAACTATGGCTACACCTTC. As protein: CASEGQGANYGYTF.

This clonotype turned up a few times. The chain joins TRBV20-1 to TRBJ2-2; 7 positions match TRBD1. The CDR3 has 15 residues. Germline values: CDR1 DFQATT, CDR2 SNEGSKA (reference sequence). Trimming at V came to 5 bases and at J to 4 bases, leaving 10 bases not matched to a gene. The CDR3 region is CSASVTGPSTGELFF. CDR3 coding DNA: TGCAGTGCTTCTGTGACAGGGCCGAGCACCGGGGAGCTGTTTTTT.

This clonotype was observed a few times. The CDR3 protein is CASGAVREQYF. As DNA, the CDR3 is TGTGCCAGCGGGGCAGTACGGGAGCAGTACTTC. The chain links TRBV2 to TRBJ2-7; a weak D match, TRBD1 (5 bases). Per the germline V gene, CDR1 is SNHLY and CDR2 is FYNNEI. The CDR3 spans 11 residues. Trimming removed 8 bases from V and 7 bases from J, with 12 bases in between. Using reference TRBV2 and TRBJ2-7 for the parts outside the CDR3, the full variable domain is EPEVTQTPSHQVTQMGQEVILRCVPISNHLYFYWYRQILGQKVEFLVSFYNNEISEKSEIFDDQFSVERPDGSNFTLKIRSTKLEDSAMYFCASGAVREQYFGPGTRLTVT.

The chain combines TRBV6-5 with TRBJ2-5, with a weak D call TRBD1 (6 bases). This CDR3 is 15 amino acids long. Trimming took off 2 bases at V and 5 bases at J, with 15 bases between the two ends. Per the germline V gene, CDR1 is MNHEY and CDR2 is SVGAGI. In DNA form, the CDR3 reads TGTGCCAGCAGTTACGGGACATCCCCTAGCGAGACCCAGTACTTC. Translation gives CASSYGTSPSETQYF.

The V gene is TRBV28, the J gene TRBJ2-5; 9 nucleotides match TRBD2. The CDR3 runs to 18 residues. Trimming cost V 3 bases and J 5 bases; bases outside gene matches: 16. CDR1 is MDHEN, CDR2 SYDVKM, per germline. CDR3 bases: TGTGCCAGCAGTTTCTGGCCTAGCGGGACCAGGTCGTGGGAGACCCAGTACTTC. Residues: CASSFWPSGTRSWETQYF.

The chain is built from TRBV7-8 and TRBJ1-2; the D gene is possibly TRBD1 (5 bases). V lost 5 bases and J lost 1, with 20 bases in between. CDR3 length equals 17 residues. Germline V gene data show CDR1 as SGHVS and CDR2 as FQNEAQ. The CDR3 DNA sequence: TGTGCCAGCAGCACCCGAACAGGTGCTTCACTTAACTATGGCTACACCTTC. It codes for CASSTRTGASLNYGYTF.

The chain carries TRBV7-2 and TRBJ1-5; D possibly corresponds to TRBD1 (5 bases). Germline-derived CDR1 and CDR2 are SGHTA and FQGNSA. CDR3 length: 15 residues. V was clipped by 5 bases and J by 2 bases, with 13 bases between them. The CDR3 protein is CASSPSRGGNQPQHF. Here the CDR3 DNA reads TGTGCCAGCAGCCCGTCTCGGGGGGGCAATCAGCCCCAGCATTTT.

J is TRBJ2-1 and V is TRBV5-4; D remains unclear. V lost 4 bases, J lost 4 bases, and 9 bases lay in between. Germline assignment: CDR1 SGHNT and CDR2 YYREEE (reference sequence). This CDR3 has 13 amino acids. The CDR3 DNA follows: TGTGCCAGCAGCGCCGGCCTATACAATGAGCAGTTCTTC. It translates to CASSAGLYNEQFF.

This CDR3 reads CSAERSGRAYEQYF. For the CDR3, the DNA is TGCAGTGCTGAACGTAGCGGGAGGGCCTACGAGCAGTACTTC. V usage is TRBV20-1 and J usage is TRBJ2-7, with 11 nucleotides matching TRBD2. V trimming: 5 bases; J trimming: 2 bases; junction bases outside the gene matches: 5. Germline V gives CDR1 DFQATT, CDR2 SNEGSKA (reference sequence). The CDR3 has 14 amino acids.

The V and J genes are TRBV2 and TRBJ2-3; 12 nucleotides align to TRBD2. From germline, CDR1 is SNHLY and CDR2 FYNNEI. Trimming at V came to 4 bases and at J to 9 bases, leaving 5 bases not matched to a gene. The CDR3 has 14 amino acids. In DNA form, the CDR3 reads TGTGCCAGCAGTGGGGCTAGCGGGGGGGGAACGCAGTATTTT. Translation gives CASSGASGGGTQYF.

V is TRBV12-3 or TRBV12-4 and J is TRBJ2-7, with TRBD1 matching over 8 bases. Trimming at V came to 6 bases and at J to 1 base, leaving 5 bases not matched to a gene. The CDR3 is 14 amino acids. The CDR3, as DNA: TGTGCCAGCAGGGGACAGGCTCCATCCTACGAGCAGTACTTC. It codes for CASRGQAPSYEQYF.

This chain uses TRBV6-1 with TRBJ2-2, with D perhaps TRBD1 (6 bases). Germline loops: CDR1 MNHNS, CDR2 SASEGT. The CDR3 length is 17 residues. Trimming removed 2 bases from V and 2 bases from J, with 15 bases in between. The CDR3 is CASSEFPKGVNTGELFF. The DNA for the CDR3 is TGTGCCAGCAGTGAATTCCCAAAGGGGGTTAACACCGGGGAGCTGTTTTTT.

The chain recombines TRBV7-2 with TRBJ2-7; 14 bases fit TRBD2. The CDR3 runs 15 residues. CDR1 is SGHTA and CDR2 is FQGNSA in the germline V gene. Unmatched junction bases numbered 2, after V lost 5 bases and J lost 2 bases. The DNA of the CDR3 is TGTGCCAGCAGCAGACTAGCGGGAGGGCCCTACGAGCAGTACTTC. This gives the protein CASSRLAGGPYEQYF.

This clonotype was seen only a few times. The chain carries TRBV29-1 and TRBJ2-1; TRBD2 matches at 8 bases. The trim removed 2 bases at V and 9 bases at J, leaving 6 bases unmatched. Germline loops: CDR1 SQVTM, CDR2 ANQGSEA. The CDR3 sequence is 13 residues long. The CDR3 loop is CSVEPSGRGEQFF. The CDR3 coding sequence is TGCAGCGTTGAACCCAGCGGGAGAGGTGAGCAGTTCTTC.

The CDR3 protein is CASSAGSDSYEQYF. The CDR3 region has the DNA TGTGCCAGCAGTGCAGGCTCGGACTCCTACGAGCAGTACTTC. The gene calls are TRBV6-1 and TRBJ2-7, with D hard to call. The germline V and J ends were trimmed by 4 bases and 0 bases, with 10 bases remaining between them. The CDR3 has 14 amino acids. Germline-derived CDR1 and CDR2 are MNHNS and SASEGT.

This clonotype has only a few counts. The chain has TRBV7-3 and TRBJ2-2; possibly TRBD1 for D (5 bases). The germline gives CDR1 SGHTA, CDR2 FQGTGA. The V and J ends lost 4 bases and 4 bases respectively, with 7 bases between them. This CDR3 is built from 13 residues. The CDR3 region has the DNA TGTGCCAGCAGCTCGACAGTCACCGGGGAGCTGTTTTTT. Its translation is CASSSTVTGELFF.

This rearrangement joins TRBV6-1 to TRBJ1-6; 9 positions match TRBD1. V lost 3 bases, J lost 11 bases, and 5 bases stayed unmatched. This CDR3 has 14 amino acids. CDR1 MNHNS and CDR2 SASEGT come from the germline V gene. CDR3 nucleotide sequence: TGTGCCAGCAGTGACTGGGACAGGGTCGCACCCCTCCACTTT. This encodes CASSDWDRVAPLHF.

This chain joins TRBV19 and TRBJ2-2; 10 bases align to TRBD2. V shed 2 bases, J shed 3 bases, and the junction held 0 bases outside the gene matches. Germline loops: CDR1 LNHDA, CDR2 SQIVND (reference sequence). This CDR3 comprises 15 residues. The CDR3 here is CASSILAGDTGELFF. In DNA, the CDR3 is TGTGCCAGTAGTATACTAGCGGGAGACACCGGGGAGCTGTTTTTT.

The chain uses TRBV2 and TRBJ2-5; D not resolved. Between the trimmed V and J ends, which lost 4 bases and 2 bases, there was a span of 8 bases. CDR1 is SNHLY, CDR2 FYNNEI, per germline. The CDR3 loop spans 13 amino acids. This chain's CDR3 is CASSVQQQETQYF. Here the CDR3 DNA reads TGTGCCAGCAGTGTTCAACAGCAAGAGACCCAGTACTTC.

This clonotype was picked up one time. This chain joins TRBV6-1 and TRBJ2-2; 10 nucleotides match TRBD2. This CDR3 is built from 16 residues. Germline loops: CDR1 MNHNS, CDR2 SASEGT. With 6 bases clipped from V and 3 bases from J, the junction kept 7 bases outside the gene matches. The CDR3 region is CASSPSGRGDTGELFF. The CDR3 DNA reads TGTGCCAGCAGCCCTAGCGGGAGAGGGGACACCGGGGAGCTGTTTTTT.

The rearrangement joins TRBV7-9 to TRBJ2-3; 9 nucleotides align to TRBD1. V lost 5 bases and J lost 4; bases outside the gene matches: 10. This CDR3 region has 16 residues. Germline V CDR1 and CDR2: SEHNR, FQNEAQ (reference sequence). CDR3 sequence (DNA): TGTGCCAGCAGCCTGGGACAGGGCCTAGCAGCAGATACGCAGTATTTT. Translated: CASSLGQGLAADTQYF. The variable domain in full, with the rest retrieved from reference TRBV7-9 and TRBJ2-3, is DTGVSQNPRHKITKRGQNVTFRCDPISEHNRLYWYRQTLGQGPEFLTYFQNEAQLEKSRLLSDRFSAERPKGSFSTLEIQRTEQGDSAMYLCASSLGQGLAADTQYFGPGTRLTVL.

The rearrangement links TRBV20-1 to TRBJ1-3, with TRBD1 matching over 7 bases. The germline gives CDR1 DFQATT, CDR2 SNEGSKA (reference sequence). V lost 3 bases, J lost 0 bases, and 5 bases stayed unmatched. The CDR3 covers 15 residues. CDR3 sequence: CSASQTGTSGNTIYF. CDR3 DNA sequence: TGCAGTGCTAGCCAGACAGGGACCTCTGGAAACACCATATATTTT.

The V gene is TRBV27, the J gene TRBJ2-3; D remains ambiguous. This CDR3 is 14 amino acids long. The V gene lost 7 bases and the J gene lost 2 bases, with 13 bases spanning the gap. Germline values: CDR1 MNHEY, CDR2 SMNVEV (reference sequence). The CDR3 sequence: CASKAYRNTDTQYF. The CDR3 DNA reads TGTGCCAGCAAAGCGTACCGAAACACAGATACGCAGTATTTT.

This rearrangement joins TRBV20-1 to TRBJ2-3, with no clear D. Trimming left V 5 bases short and J 1 base short, with 4 bases between. CDR1 DFQATT and CDR2 SNEGSKA come from the germline V gene (reference sequence). There are 11 residues in the CDR3. The CDR3 DNA reads TGCAGTGCTCCCCGCACAGATACGCAGTATTTT. This translates into CSAPRTDTQYF.

In its sample, this clonotype was seen a few times. The V and J genes are TRBV2 and TRBJ2-5, with TRBD2 matching over 7 bases. The CDR3 covers 15 residues. With 7 bases clipped from V and 4 bases from J, the junction kept 12 bases outside the gene matches. CDR1 and CDR2 from the germline V gene are SNHLY and FYNNEI. The CDR3 region is CASTGFAGVRETQYF. The CDR3 DNA follows: TGTGCCAGCACCGGTTTTGCGGGAGTTAGAGAGACCCAGTACTTC.